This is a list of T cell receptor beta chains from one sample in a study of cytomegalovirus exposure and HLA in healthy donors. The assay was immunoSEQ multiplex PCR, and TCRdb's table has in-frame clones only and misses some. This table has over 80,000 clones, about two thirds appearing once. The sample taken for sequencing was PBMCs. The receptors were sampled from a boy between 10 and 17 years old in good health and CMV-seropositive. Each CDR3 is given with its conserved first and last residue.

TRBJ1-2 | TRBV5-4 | CASSQIGGGGFYGYTF
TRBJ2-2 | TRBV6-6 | CASSTSGTRSTGELFF
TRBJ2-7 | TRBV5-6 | CASSLGAGSSYEQYF
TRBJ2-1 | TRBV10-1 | CASSRQGASEQFF
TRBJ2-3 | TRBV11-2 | CASTLSSGSIRTDTQYF
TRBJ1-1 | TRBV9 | CASSPGTGNTEAFF
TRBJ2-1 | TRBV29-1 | CSLRTSGGGYNEQFF
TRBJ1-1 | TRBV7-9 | CASSLVGGKNTEAFF
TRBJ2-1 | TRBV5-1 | CASRFPGQGRNEQFF
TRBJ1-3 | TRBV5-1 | CASSGGTGGNTIYF
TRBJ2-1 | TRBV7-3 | CASSPSSGEQFF
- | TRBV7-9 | CASSLWDYEQYF
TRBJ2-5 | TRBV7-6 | CASSLTPAGGYETQYF
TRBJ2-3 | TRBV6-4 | CASGGRSTDTQYF
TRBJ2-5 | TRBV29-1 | CSVVFWTVDQETQYF
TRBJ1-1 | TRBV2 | CASSVSVTEAFF
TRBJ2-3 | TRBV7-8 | CASSLEWASTDTQYF
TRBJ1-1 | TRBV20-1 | CSAVKHTEAFF
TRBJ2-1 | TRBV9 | CASSVGPLGSDEQFF
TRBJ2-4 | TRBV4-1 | CASSQEPTTSAYGAKNIQYF
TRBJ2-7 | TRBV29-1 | CSAGTGLAGYEQYF
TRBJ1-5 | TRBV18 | CASSPGGGQPQNF
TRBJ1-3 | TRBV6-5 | CASSFRQSYSGNTIYF
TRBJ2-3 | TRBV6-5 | CASSSNPTGITDTQYF
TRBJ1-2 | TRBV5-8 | CASSLAGEYGYTF
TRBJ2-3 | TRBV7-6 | CASSALADTDTQYF
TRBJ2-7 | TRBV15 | CATSRDQGTYEQYF
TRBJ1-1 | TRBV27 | CASSKGSKGMNTEAFF
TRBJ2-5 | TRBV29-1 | CSVTSRGKETQYF
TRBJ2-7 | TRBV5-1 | CASSLVWDRGSYEQYF
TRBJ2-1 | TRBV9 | CASSVAPFLAGAYNEQFF
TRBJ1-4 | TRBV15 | CATSRGGGQLFF